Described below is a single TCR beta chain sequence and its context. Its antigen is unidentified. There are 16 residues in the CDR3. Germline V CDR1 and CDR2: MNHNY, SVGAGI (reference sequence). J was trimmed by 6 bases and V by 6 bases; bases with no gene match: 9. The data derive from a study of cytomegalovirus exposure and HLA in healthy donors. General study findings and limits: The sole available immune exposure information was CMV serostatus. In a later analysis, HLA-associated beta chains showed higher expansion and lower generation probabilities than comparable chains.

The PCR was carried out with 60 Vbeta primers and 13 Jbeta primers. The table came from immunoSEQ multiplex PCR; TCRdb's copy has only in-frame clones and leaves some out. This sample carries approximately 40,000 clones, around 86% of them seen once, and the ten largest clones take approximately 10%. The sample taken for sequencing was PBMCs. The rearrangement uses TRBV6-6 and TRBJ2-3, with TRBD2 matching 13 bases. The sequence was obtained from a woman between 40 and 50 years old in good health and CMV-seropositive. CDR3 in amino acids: CASRTGLAGPKDTQYF. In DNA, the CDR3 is TGTGCCAGCAGGACGGGACTAGCGGGGCCCAAGGATACGCAGTATTTT.